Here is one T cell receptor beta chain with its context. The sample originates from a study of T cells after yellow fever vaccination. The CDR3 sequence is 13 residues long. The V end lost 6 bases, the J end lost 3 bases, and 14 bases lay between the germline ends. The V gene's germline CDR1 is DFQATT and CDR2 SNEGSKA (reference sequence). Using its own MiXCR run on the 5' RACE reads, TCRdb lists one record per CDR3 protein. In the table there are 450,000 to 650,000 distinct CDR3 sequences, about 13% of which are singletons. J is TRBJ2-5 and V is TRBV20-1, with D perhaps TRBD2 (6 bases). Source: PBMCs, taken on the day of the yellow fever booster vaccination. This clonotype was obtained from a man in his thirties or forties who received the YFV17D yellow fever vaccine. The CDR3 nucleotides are TGCAGTGCGTCGGAGGGACTCGAAGAGACCCAGTACTTC. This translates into CSASEGLEETQYF.